This TCR beta chain was captured by sequencing in a study of T cell repertoires in cytomegalovirus infection. TCRdb passed the reads through MiXCR, listing each CDR3 protein once. The sample lists around 180,000 distinct CDR3 sequences, over 25% occurring once. What was sequenced was PBMCs. This TCR derives from a human donor in good health (CMV status not recorded). Some clones in this sample may be carry-over from other donors' samples.

The CDR3 DNA follows: TGCAGCGTGTCAGGGGGGGGTACTGAAGCTTTCTTT. Amino acids: CSVSGGGTEAFF. This chain links TRBV29-1 with TRBJ1-1, with 7 nucleotides matching TRBD1. CDR1 is SQVTM, CDR2 ANQGSEA, per germline. The CDR3 length is 12 residues. V gave up 6 bases and J gave up 5 bases; unmatched junction bases: 6.